This T cell receptor beta chain was sequenced for a study of T cell responses to AZD1222 COVID-19 vaccine. Study-level points and caveats: Sampled repertoires all dated from after the peak T cell response.

Clones were read by immunoSEQ multiplex PCR, and TCRdb kept only the in-frame ones, dropping some. Of 100,000 to 150,000 clones in the sample, 88% are singletons; the top ten hold roughly 7.4%. With respect to this clone: Its target is unknown.

This CDR3 is 16 amino acids long. Trimming removed 3 bases at V and 5 bases at J, with 19 bases between. Looked up from germline, CDR1 is MDHEN and CDR2 is SYDVKM. The origin of this receptor is an adult in good health. The genes are TRBV28 and TRBJ2-5, with D perhaps matching TRBD1 (6 bases). Source: peripheral blood, taken on day 0 of AZD1222 vaccination. CDR3 in amino acids: CASSLPPGRGLETQYF. In nucleotides, the CDR3 is TGTGCCAGCAGTTTGCCCCCAGGCAGGGGATTGGAGACCCAGTACTTC. The full variable domain, completed using reference TRBV28 and TRBJ2-5, is DVKVTQSSRYLVKRTGEKVFLECVQDMDHENMFWYRQDPGLGLRLIYFSYDVKMKEKGDIPEGYSVSREKKERFSLILESASTNQTSMYLCASSLPPGRGLETQYFGPGTRLLVL.